The next 18 T cell receptor beta chains were all read from a single sample in a study of blood T cell repertoires in COVID-19. The protocol was immunoSEQ multiplex PCR, while the TCRdb copy is restricted to in-frame clones and leaves out a portion. The sample shows approximately 90,000 clones, over 75% of them seen only once. Input material: peripheral blood. Source of these receptors: a human donor with acute or convalescent COVID-19. The donor label of this sample is uncertain.

The rearrangement links TRBV5-4 to TRBJ1-1, with D unclear. V was pared by 0 bases and J by 1 base, with 7 bases between. CDR3 length: 14 residues. The V gene's germline CDR1 is SGHNT and CDR2 YYREEE (reference sequence). The CDR3 bases are TGTGCCAGCAGCTTGGTGTCCAAGAACACTGAAGCTTTCTTT. Translated, it gives CASSLVSKNTEAFF.

This clone was found a few times. The chain combines TRBV6-5 with TRBJ2-7; 10 nucleotides match TRBD1. Germline loops: CDR1 MNHEY, CDR2 SVGAGI. This CDR3 comprises 14 residues. J gave up 6 bases and V 6 bases, and 8 bases lay outside the gene matches. CDR3 loop: CASSKDRGRFEQYF. CDR3 in DNA: TGTGCCAGCAGCAAAGACAGGGGGCGCTTCGAGCAGTACTTC.

The chain carries TRBV5-6 and TRBJ1-2, with a tentative D call TRBD1 (5 bases). This CDR3 has 13 residues. Germline values: CDR1 SGHDT, CDR2 YYEEEE. V was trimmed by 3 bases and J by 4 bases, leaving 10 bases between them. The CDR3 DNA follows: TGTGCCAGCAGCTCCCGGGACTTCTATGGCTACACCTTC. Its translation is CASSSRDFYGYTF. The whole variable domain, filled in from reference TRBV5-6 and TRBJ1-2, reads DAGVTQSPTHLIKTRGQQVTLRCSPKSGHDTVSWYQQALGQGPQFIFQYYEEEERQRGNFPDRFSGHQFPNYSSELNVNALLLGDSALYLCASSSRDFYGYTFGSGTRLTVV.

This clone was observed a handful of times. The chain is built from TRBV28 and TRBJ1-5, with D maybe TRBD1 (6 bases). Germline CDR1 MDHEN, CDR2 SYDVKM. With 7 bases removed from V and 2 bases from J, the gap between germline ends came to 9 bases. This CDR3 has 13 amino acids. CDR3 DNA sequence: TGTGCCAGCAAGGGGGGGCGCAATCAGCCCCAGCATTTT. The encoded protein is CASKGGRNQPQHF.

The chain carries TRBV5-1 and TRBJ2-1, with TRBD1 as a possible D gene (6 bases). This CDR3 has 14 amino acids. In germline, CDR1 is SGHRS, CDR2 YFSETQ. V was pared by 1 base and J by 3 bases, with 8 bases between. For the CDR3, the DNA is TGCGCCAGCAGCTTGTCGGACAGCTACAATGAGCAGTTCTTC. Translating it yields CASSLSDSYNEQFF.

V usage is TRBV11-2 and J usage is TRBJ1-3, with D tentatively TRBD1 (5 bases). CDR1 and CDR2 (germline): SGHAT, FQNNGV. V lost 5 bases to trimming and J lost 1 base, with 15 bases between them. This CDR3 spans 16 amino acids. The CDR3 bases are TGTGCCAGCAGCCCCTCCTTCGGGGGGTCTGGAAACACCATATATTTT. Residues: CASSPSFGGSGNTIYF.

This chain links TRBV30 with TRBJ2-7; 9 bases match TRBD1. J gave up 2 bases and V 5 bases, and 4 bases lay outside the gene matches. The CDR3 covers 13 residues. The V gene's germline CDR1 is GTSNPN and CDR2 SVGIG (reference sequence). The CDR3 here is CAWETGGTYEQYF. In DNA, the CDR3 is TGTGCCTGGGAGACAGGGGGGACCTACGAGCAGTACTTC.

The DNA of the CDR3 is TGCGCCAGCAGCCAACCTCTAGCGGGGGGCTACAATGAGCAGTTCTTC. Its translation is CASSQPLAGGYNEQFF. This chain joins TRBV4-1 and TRBJ2-1; TRBD2 agrees at 11 bases. Per germline, CDR1 MGHRA and CDR2 YSYEKL. Losses at the gene ends were 2 bases for V and 3 bases for J; bases not matched to a gene: 3. The CDR3 covers 16 residues.

The V call is TRBV5-4, the J call TRBJ2-7; maybe TRBD2 (6 bases). In germline, CDR1 is SGHNT, CDR2 YYREEE (reference sequence). With 4 bases removed from V and 0 bases from J, the gap between germline ends came to 14 bases. This CDR3 is built from 15 residues. The CDR3 region is CASSQGLLLSYEQYF. In nucleotides, the CDR3 is TGTGCCAGCAGCCAGGGACTGCTACTCTCCTACGAGCAGTACTTC.

This clone was found once. The chain uses TRBV11-3 and TRBJ1-4, with TRBD1 matching 9 bases. With V trimmed by 5 bases and J by 8 bases, 9 bases remained unmatched. The CDR3 length is 15 residues. Germline lookup yields CDR1 SGHNT and CDR2 YENEEA. CDR3 protein: CASSPGQGRGEKLFF. The CDR3 DNA reads TGTGCCAGCAGCCCGGGACAGGGAAGGGGCGAAAAACTGTTTTTT.

The genes are TRBV7-9 and TRBJ1-3; unclear D gene. Germline assignment: CDR1 SEHNR and CDR2 FQNEAQ (reference sequence). The CDR3 extends over 15 amino acids. V shed 2 bases and J shed 4 bases, with 12 bases lying between them. CDR3 residues: CASSLSGTPGNTIYF. As DNA, the CDR3 is TGTGCCAGCAGCTTATCAGGAACCCCGGGAAACACCATATATTTT.

The CDR3 loop reads CASRVAGYSNQPQHF. The CDR3 DNA reads as TGTGCCAGCAGGGTCGCGGGTTATAGCAATCAGCCCCAGCATTTT. The rearrangement uses TRBV27 and TRBJ1-5, with D hard to call. The CDR3 runs to 15 residues. Germline V gene lookup returns CDR1 MNHEY and CDR2 SMNVEV (reference sequence). V shed 6 bases and J shed 0 bases, with 12 bases lying between them.

This clone has only one observation. The chain carries TRBV24-1 and TRBJ1-2; 7 nucleotides match TRBD1. Germline-derived CDR1 and CDR2 are KGHDR and SFDVKD. The CDR3 length is 16 residues. V was pared by 3 bases and J by 3 bases, with 9 bases of the junction left unmatched. The CDR3 sequence is CATSDRGGQAHYGYTF. CDR3 nucleotide sequence: TGTGCCACCAGTGATCGGGGTGGACAGGCGCACTATGGCTACACCTTC.

The chain employs TRBV6-5 and TRBJ1-1; TRBD1 matches 10 bases. Germline lookup yields CDR1 MNHEY and CDR2 SVGAGI. This CDR3 has 14 amino acids. The V segment lost 6 bases and the J segment 11 bases; nucleotides outside the gene matches: 12. In DNA form, the CDR3 reads TGTGCCAGCAGCAGAGACCGGGACAGGGGTCTGGCTTTCTTT. It codes for CASSRDRDRGLAFF.

The chain employs TRBV7-2 and TRBJ2-7; D perhaps matches TRBD2 (7 bases). The CDR3 runs 14 residues. CDR1 is SGHTA and CDR2 is FQGNSA in the germline V gene. V gave up 5 bases and J gave up 1 base, with 12 bases separating them. This CDR3 is CASSPKGGSYEQYF. The CDR3 region has the DNA TGTGCCAGCAGCCCAAAGGGGGGGTCCTACGAGCAGTACTTC.

The gene calls are TRBV19 and TRBJ1-1; D remains ambiguous. V dropped 3 bases and J dropped 4 bases, with 12 bases sitting between them. The CDR3 has 14 residues. Germline CDR1 and CDR2: LNHDA and SQIVND (reference sequence). The CDR3 DNA follows: TGTGCCAGTAGTATTAGGTCCCGGGGCACTGAAGCTTTCTTT. Its protein product is CASSIRSRGTEAFF.

The V call is TRBV7-8, the J call TRBJ2-1; 12 nucleotides agree with TRBD2. This CDR3 region has 20 residues. V shed 5 bases, J shed 4 bases, and the junction held 18 bases outside the gene matches. The V gene's germline CDR1 is SGHVS and CDR2 FQNEAQ. As DNA, the CDR3 is TGTGCCAGCAGCACAAGGGCGCTGTGGCTAGCGGGGGGGATTTACAATGAGCAGTTCTTC. It codes for CASSTRALWLAGGIYNEQFF.

The chain links TRBV29-1 to TRBJ2-5; the match to TRBD2 covers 9 bases. The length of the CDR3 is 14 residues. Germline-derived CDR1 and CDR2 are SQVTM and ANQGSEA. V trimming: 1 base; J trimming: 5 bases; junction bases outside the gene matches: 5. CDR3 coding DNA: TGCAGCGTTGAAGTAGCGGGGGCAGGGGAGACCCAGTACTTC. Its translation is CSVEVAGAGETQYF.